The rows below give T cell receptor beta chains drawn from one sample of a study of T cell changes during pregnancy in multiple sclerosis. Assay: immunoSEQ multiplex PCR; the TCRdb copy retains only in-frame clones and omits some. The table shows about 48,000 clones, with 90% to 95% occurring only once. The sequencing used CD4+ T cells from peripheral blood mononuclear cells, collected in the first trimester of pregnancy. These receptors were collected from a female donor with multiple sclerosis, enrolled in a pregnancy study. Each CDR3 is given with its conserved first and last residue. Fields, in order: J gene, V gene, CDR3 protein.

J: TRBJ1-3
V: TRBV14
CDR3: CASRSGNTIYF

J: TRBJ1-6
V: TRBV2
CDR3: CASSAGPGQATSPLHF

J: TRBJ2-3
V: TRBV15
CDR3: CATSKTARTDTQYF

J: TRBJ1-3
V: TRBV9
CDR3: CASSVHQQGNTIYF

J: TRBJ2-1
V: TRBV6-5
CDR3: CASRSPGLAANEQFF

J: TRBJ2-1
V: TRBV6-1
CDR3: CASSEQRGGFYNEQFF

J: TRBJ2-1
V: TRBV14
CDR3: CASSQAGFGRGESEQFF

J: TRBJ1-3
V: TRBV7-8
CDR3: CASSLGGLSSGNTIYF

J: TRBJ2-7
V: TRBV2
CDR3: CASRQFRTGAYEQYF

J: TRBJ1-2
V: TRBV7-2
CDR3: CASSTGTGAMGYTF

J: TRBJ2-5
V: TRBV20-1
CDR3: CSARGEVTQYF

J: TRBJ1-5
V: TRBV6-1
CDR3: CASSQVPEGGQHF

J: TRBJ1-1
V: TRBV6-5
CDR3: CASSYRRGQGNTEAFF

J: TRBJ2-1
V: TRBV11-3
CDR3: CASSAPGRGAKNEQFF

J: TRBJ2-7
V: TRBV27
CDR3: CASALPPYYEQYF

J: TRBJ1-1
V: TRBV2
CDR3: CADRGGMNTEAFF

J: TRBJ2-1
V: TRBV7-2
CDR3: CASGRRRGQDYNEQFF

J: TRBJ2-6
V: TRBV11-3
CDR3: CASSPRQGNPGANVLTF

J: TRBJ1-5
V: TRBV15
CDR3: CATSQGALFYQPQHF

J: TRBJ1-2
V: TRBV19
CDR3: CASSISQGLYGYTF

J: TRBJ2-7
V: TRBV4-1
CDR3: CASSQDPRSYEQYF

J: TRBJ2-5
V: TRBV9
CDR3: CASSRTPSRQETQYF

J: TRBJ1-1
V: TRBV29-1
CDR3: CSVVRVVATEAFF

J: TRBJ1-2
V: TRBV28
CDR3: CATQIEANESYTF

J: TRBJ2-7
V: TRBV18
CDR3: CASSPRDSGYEQYF

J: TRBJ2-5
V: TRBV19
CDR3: CASSIESIAGEETQYF

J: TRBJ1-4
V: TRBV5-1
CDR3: CASSLGLWGEKLFF

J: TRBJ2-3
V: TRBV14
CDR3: CASSRISQRDTQYF

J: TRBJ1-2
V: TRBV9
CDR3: CASSTGGGGYGYTF

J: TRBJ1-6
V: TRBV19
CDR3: CASSIAGDNSPLHF